This is a list of T cell receptor beta chains from one sample in a study of blood T cell repertoires in COVID-19. Measured with immunoSEQ multiplex PCR; TCRdb has only the in-frame clones, and not every one. Here the sample spans about 57,000 clones, 87% being singletons. Sequenced: peripheral blood. The receptors were sampled from an elderly woman with COVID-19, enrolled during active disease. Each CDR3 is given with its conserved first and last residue. Each record gives: CDR3 DNA, CDR3 protein, J gene, V gene, D gene, clone size. The D gene is left open where the match is weak. Not every row has a clone size; where given, it reads once, few, many or a size class.

cdr3_nt: TGTGCCAGCTCACCCTGGACGGGGGATTCACCCCTCCACTTT
cdr3_aa: CASSPWTGDSPLHF
j_call: TRBJ1-6
v_call: TRBV18
d_call: .
clone_size: few

cdr3_nt: TGTGCCAGCAGCTTCGGACTGAATCAGCCCCAGCATTTT
cdr3_aa: CASSFGLNQPQHF
j_call: TRBJ1-5
v_call: TRBV7-8
d_call: .
clone_size: .

cdr3_nt: TGTGCCAGCAGCCAAAGCGGTGGAAACACCATATATTTT
cdr3_aa: CASSQSGGNTIYF
j_call: TRBJ1-3
v_call: TRBV3-1/TRBV3-2
d_call: .
clone_size: .

cdr3_nt: TGTGCCAGCAGCCAACCTACCGGGACAGGGCGGAGAGTAGCTTTCTTT
cdr3_aa: CASSQPTGTGRRVAFF
j_call: TRBJ1-1
v_call: TRBV3-1/TRBV3-2
d_call: TRBD1
clone_size: few

cdr3_nt: TGCGCCAGCAGCTTGGCACAGGGGTGGGATACGCAGTATTTT
cdr3_aa: CASSLAQGWDTQYF
j_call: TRBJ2-3
v_call: TRBV5-1
d_call: TRBD1
clone_size: .

cdr3_nt: TGCGCCAGCAGTGATCGTTTTGCAGGGTTGAATGAGCAGTTCTTC
cdr3_aa: CASSDRFAGLNEQFF
j_call: TRBJ2-1
v_call: TRBV10-1
d_call: .
clone_size: .

cdr3_nt: TGTGCCAGTAGTAGATCGGCAGGGGGTTACACCGGGGAGCTGTTTTTT
cdr3_aa: CASSRSAGGYTGELFF
j_call: TRBJ2-2
v_call: TRBV19
d_call: TRBD1
clone_size: .

cdr3_nt: TGTGCCAGCAGCTATCACAGGGGTCTGAACACCGGGGAGCTGTTTTTT
cdr3_aa: CASSYHRGLNTGELFF
j_call: TRBJ2-2
v_call: TRBV3-1/TRBV3-2
d_call: TRBD1
clone_size: few

cdr3_nt: TGTGCCAGCAGTGAAGATGGGGGGGTTCAGCCCCAGCATTTT
cdr3_aa: CASSEDGGVQPQHF
j_call: TRBJ1-5
v_call: TRBV6-1
d_call: .
clone_size: .

cdr3_nt: TGTGCCAGTAGTCCCGCGGGACAGGGGCAAAGGGAGACCCAGTACTTC
cdr3_aa: CASSPAGQGQRETQYF
j_call: TRBJ2-5
v_call: TRBV19
d_call: TRBD1
clone_size: .

cdr3_nt: TGTGCCAGCAGTGGGACTAGCCTCCTTCAGAATACGCAGTATTTT
cdr3_aa: CASSGTSLLQNTQYF
j_call: TRBJ2-3
v_call: TRBV2
d_call: TRBD2
clone_size: .

cdr3_nt: TGTGCCAGTAGTATCGGGCCAGGGGTTAGTGGGGCCAACGTCCTGACTTTC
cdr3_aa: CASSIGPGVSGANVLTF
j_call: TRBJ2-6
v_call: TRBV19
d_call: .
clone_size: .

cdr3_nt: TGTGCCAGCAGCTTGCAACTAAGCTCCTACAATGAGCAGTTCTTC
cdr3_aa: CASSLQLSSYNEQFF
j_call: TRBJ2-1
v_call: TRBV5-6
d_call: .
clone_size: .

cdr3_nt: TGTGCCAGCAGTTACAGGGGCGCGCAAGAGACCCAGTACTTC
cdr3_aa: CASSYRGAQETQYF
j_call: TRBJ2-5
v_call: TRBV6-5
d_call: .
clone_size: .

cdr3_nt: TGTGCCAGTAGCAGGGACAGGTCGAGCTCCTACAATGAGCAGTTCTTC
cdr3_aa: CASSRDRSSSYNEQFF
j_call: TRBJ2-1
v_call: TRBV19
d_call: TRBD1
clone_size: .

cdr3_nt: TGCGCCAGCAGACCGGGACAGGGCCGCACAGATACGCAGTATTTT
cdr3_aa: CASRPGQGRTDTQYF
j_call: TRBJ2-3
v_call: TRBV5-1
d_call: TRBD1
clone_size: .

cdr3_nt: TGTGCCAGCAAGAGCGGGGGGATACGAAACATTCAGTACTTC
cdr3_aa: CASKSGGIRNIQYF
j_call: TRBJ2-4
v_call: TRBV6-5
d_call: TRBD2
clone_size: .

cdr3_nt: TGCGCCAGCAGCTTGGGCGCCGCGGGGAATCTCCCCTACGAGCAGTACTTC
cdr3_aa: CASSLGAAGNLPYEQYF
j_call: TRBJ2-7
v_call: TRBV5-1
d_call: .
clone_size: .

cdr3_nt: TGTGCCAGCAGCTTGTCGCTGGGAGCGAACACCGGGGAGCTGTTTTTT
cdr3_aa: CASSLSLGANTGELFF
j_call: TRBJ2-2
v_call: TRBV5-4
d_call: .
clone_size: few

cdr3_nt: TGTGCCACCAAACCCGACACCAACCTCTATGGCTACACCTTC
cdr3_aa: CATKPDTNLYGYTF
j_call: TRBJ1-2
v_call: TRBV6-6
d_call: .
clone_size: .

cdr3_nt: TGTGCCAGCAGGGGACAGGGCTATACCGGGGAGCTGTTTTTT
cdr3_aa: CASRGQGYTGELFF
j_call: TRBJ2-2
v_call: TRBV6-5
d_call: TRBD1
clone_size: .

cdr3_nt: TGCGCCAGCGGAGCGGTGGGAGCTAACTATGGCTACACCTTC
cdr3_aa: CASGAVGANYGYTF
j_call: TRBJ1-2
v_call: TRBV5-1
d_call: .
clone_size: .

cdr3_nt: TGCAGCGCAAACAGGGGGGGTAACTATGGCTACACCTTC
cdr3_aa: CSANRGGNYGYTF
j_call: TRBJ1-2
v_call: TRBV29-1
d_call: TRBD1
clone_size: .

cdr3_nt: TGTGCCAGCAATACAGGGGGTGCAACCTACGAGCAGTACTTC
cdr3_aa: CASNTGGATYEQYF
j_call: TRBJ2-7
v_call: TRBV6-5
d_call: TRBD1
clone_size: once

cdr3_nt: TGTGCCGTCCGACAGGGGACGACCTCACCCCTCCACTTT
cdr3_aa: CAVRQGTTSPLHF
j_call: TRBJ1-6
v_call: TRBV6-5
d_call: TRBD1
clone_size: .

cdr3_nt: TGTGCCAGCAGGAAAACAGGGGGCTATGGCTACACCTTC
cdr3_aa: CASRKTGGYGYTF
j_call: TRBJ1-2
v_call: TRBV3-1/TRBV3-2
d_call: TRBD1
clone_size: .

cdr3_nt: TGTGCCAGCAGCCTCCTAGCGGGGGGCCGTGCTGAGCAGTTCTTC
cdr3_aa: CASSLLAGGRAEQFF
j_call: TRBJ2-1
v_call: TRBV3-1/TRBV3-2
d_call: TRBD2
clone_size: .

cdr3_nt: TGTGCCGGACGGCCGGGACAGGTTAAAAACACCATATATTTT
cdr3_aa: CAGRPGQVKNTIYF
j_call: TRBJ1-3
v_call: TRBV19
d_call: TRBD1
clone_size: .

cdr3_nt: TGTGCCAGTAGTTCGGACATGAACTATGGCTACACCTTC
cdr3_aa: CASSSDMNYGYTF
j_call: TRBJ1-2
v_call: TRBV19
d_call: .
clone_size: few

cdr3_nt: TGTGCCAGCCAAGCTCTGGCAGGTGCGGAAAAACTGTTTTTT
cdr3_aa: CASQALAGAEKLFF
j_call: TRBJ1-4
v_call: TRBV5-6
d_call: .
clone_size: .

cdr3_nt: TGTGCCAGTAGTATGGGGACAGAAATCTTCTCCTACGAGCAGTACTTC
cdr3_aa: CASSMGTEIFSYEQYF
j_call: TRBJ2-7
v_call: TRBV19
d_call: TRBD1
clone_size: .

cdr3_nt: TGTGCCAGCAGCTTGACCGACAGGGGGCGAGGCTACACCTTC
cdr3_aa: CASSLTDRGRGYTF
j_call: TRBJ1-2
v_call: TRBV7-2
d_call: TRBD1
clone_size: .

cdr3_nt: TGTGCCAGCAGTGAAGCGGGGGCGGGGCAGTACTTC
cdr3_aa: CASSEAGAGQYF
j_call: TRBJ2-7
v_call: TRBV6-1
d_call: .
clone_size: .

cdr3_nt: TGCGCCAGCAGCTTCAGGGCTAGCGGGGAGCTGTTTTTT
cdr3_aa: CASSFRASGELFF
j_call: TRBJ2-2
v_call: TRBV5-1
d_call: .
clone_size: .

cdr3_nt: TGTGCCAGCAGCAGACAGGGAAACACCATATATTTT
cdr3_aa: CASSRQGNTIYF
j_call: TRBJ1-3
v_call: TRBV11-2
d_call: .
clone_size: .

cdr3_nt: TGTGCCTGGGGCGGGGTGGGGGGATACGAGCAGTACTTC
cdr3_aa: CAWGGVGGYEQYF
j_call: TRBJ2-7
v_call: TRBV30
d_call: .
clone_size: .

cdr3_nt: TGTGCCAGCAGCCGAGCCGGGACTAGAGAATCCTACGAGCAGTACTTC
cdr3_aa: CASSRAGTRESYEQYF
j_call: TRBJ2-7
v_call: TRBV13
d_call: TRBD2
clone_size: few

cdr3_nt: TGTGCCAGCAGCCCCCGACAGACAGGCGGTGAAAAACTGTTTTTT
cdr3_aa: CASSPRQTGGEKLFF
j_call: TRBJ1-4
v_call: TRBV7-2
d_call: .
clone_size: .

cdr3_nt: TGTGCCAGCAGCCTAACGAACTCTGAAGCTTTCTTT
cdr3_aa: CASSLTNSEAFF
j_call: TRBJ1-1
v_call: TRBV7-8
d_call: .
clone_size: .

cdr3_nt: TGTGCCAGCAGCCAAGATGGGAGTGGTCGGGGGGCCGCAGATACGCAGTATTTT
cdr3_aa: CASSQDGSGRGAADTQYF
j_call: TRBJ2-3
v_call: TRBV3-1/TRBV3-2
d_call: .
clone_size: once

cdr3_nt: TGTGCCAGCAGTCCGCGACAGGTTAACTATGGCTACACCTTC
cdr3_aa: CASSPRQVNYGYTF
j_call: TRBJ1-2
v_call: TRBV27
d_call: .
clone_size: .

cdr3_nt: TGTGCCAGCAGCTTAGCCGCAGGGGTTAACACTGAAGCTTTCTTT
cdr3_aa: CASSLAAGVNTEAFF
j_call: TRBJ1-1
v_call: TRBV7-2
d_call: .
clone_size: .

cdr3_nt: TGTGCCAGCAGCTTTGCGCTGGGTAGGGGAAGGCTGGGCTACACCTTC
cdr3_aa: CASSFALGRGRLGYTF
j_call: TRBJ1-2
v_call: TRBV12-1
d_call: .
clone_size: once

cdr3_nt: TGCGCCAGCAGCTTAAACGACCACTACTCGGGTTCACCCCTCCACTTT
cdr3_aa: CASSLNDHYSGSPLHF
j_call: TRBJ1-6
v_call: TRBV5-1
d_call: .
clone_size: .

cdr3_nt: TGTGCCAGCAGATTCGGGGGTTCCTACGAGCAGTACTTC
cdr3_aa: CASRFGGSYEQYF
j_call: TRBJ2-7
v_call: TRBV6-5
d_call: .
clone_size: once

cdr3_nt: TGTGCCAGCAGCTTACGGACAGGAGGGGAAAAACTGTTTTTT
cdr3_aa: CASSLRTGGEKLFF
j_call: TRBJ1-4
v_call: TRBV7-6
d_call: TRBD1
clone_size: .

cdr3_nt: TGTGCCATCAGTGATCCTGCCACTAGCGTCTACGGGGATACGCAGTATTTT
cdr3_aa: CAISDPATSVYGDTQYF
j_call: TRBJ2-3
v_call: TRBV10-3
d_call: TRBD2
clone_size: .

cdr3_nt: TGTGCCAGCAGCGCCGACAGTCAAGGCATTCAGTACTTC
cdr3_aa: CASSADSQGIQYF
j_call: TRBJ2-4
v_call: TRBV2
d_call: .
clone_size: .

cdr3_nt: TGCGCCAGCAGCTCACAGGGGTCGAGCTCCTACGAGCAGTACTTC
cdr3_aa: CASSSQGSSSYEQYF
j_call: TRBJ2-7
v_call: TRBV5-1
d_call: TRBD1
clone_size: .

cdr3_nt: TGTGCCAGCAGCTCACAGGGGACAGAAGCTGGCTACACCTTC
cdr3_aa: CASSSQGTEAGYTF
j_call: TRBJ1-2
v_call: TRBV7-9
d_call: TRBD1
clone_size: .

cdr3_nt: TGTGCCAGCAGTTTACAGGGGGCGTACGAAAAACTGTTTTTT
cdr3_aa: CASSLQGAYEKLFF
j_call: TRBJ1-4
v_call: TRBV6-5
d_call: TRBD1
clone_size: .

cdr3_nt: TGTGCCAGCAGCACACCAAGACAGGGGGCCGAAATTAACTATGGCTACACCTTC
cdr3_aa: CASSTPRQGAEINYGYTF
j_call: TRBJ1-2
v_call: TRBV7-9
d_call: TRBD1
clone_size: .

cdr3_nt: TGTGCCAGCTCCATGCAGGGGGACACTGAAGCTTTCTTT
cdr3_aa: CASSMQGDTEAFF
j_call: TRBJ1-1
v_call: TRBV18
d_call: TRBD1
clone_size: .

cdr3_nt: TGTGCCAGCAGTGAGTCCAATAATCAGCCCCAGCATTTT
cdr3_aa: CASSESNNQPQHF
j_call: TRBJ1-5
v_call: TRBV6-1
d_call: .
clone_size: .